This is a list of T cell receptor beta chains from one sample in a study of control samples from healthy donors and cancer patients. Assay used: immunoSEQ multiplex PCR; TCRdb lists only in-frame clones, some missing. In the table there are roughly 120,000 clones, 85% to 90% of which are singletons. Sequences were obtained from PBMCs. These receptors all stem from a woman aged 50 to 65 with colorectal cancer. The CDR3 runs from the conserved cysteine through the conserved F or W. Each record gives: clone size, D gene, V gene, J gene, CDR3 DNA, CDR3 protein. D genes are given only for firm matches. A clone size is listed for some rows: how often the clone was seen (once, few, many), or a class if it is expanded.

-	-	TRBV18	TRBJ1-5	TGTGCCAGCTCACCTGCCAGCAATCAGCCCCAGCATTTT	CASSPASNQPQHF
-	TRBD2	TRBV5-1	TRBJ2-2	TGCGCCAGCAGCTTGGGGCCTAGCGGAGACACCGGGGAGCTGTTTTTT	CASSLGPSGDTGELFF
-	TRBD2	TRBV9	TRBJ2-3	TGTGCCAGCAGCGTACGGGGACTAAACACAGATACGCAGTATTTT	CASSVRGLNTDTQYF
-	-	TRBV3-1/TRBV3-2	TRBJ2-1	TGTGCCAGCAGCCCTCAAGGGGTCACCATTTACAATGAGCAGTTCTTC	CASSPQGVTIYNEQFF
-	-	TRBV7-8	TRBJ2-5	TGTGCCAGCAGCTTAGACACTTGGGAAGAGACCCAGTACTTC	CASSLDTWEETQYF
-	-	TRBV10-3	TRBJ2-1	TGTGCCATCATGGGATCCGGGGATGAGCAGTTCTTC	CAIMGSGDEQFF
once	TRBD1	TRBV29-1	TRBJ2-3	TGCAGCGTTGAAAAGGGACAGTCGACAGATACGCAGTATTTT	CSVEKGQSTDTQYF
-	-	TRBV15	TRBJ1-2	TGTGCCACCAGCAGCAGGACGGACTCTAACTATGGCTACACCTTC	CATSSRTDSNYGYTF
-	TRBD1	TRBV2	TRBJ2-5	TGTGCCAGCAGCCACCTTCCCGGGACAGTCCAAGAGACCCAGTACTTC	CASSHLPGTVQETQYF
-	TRBD1	TRBV5-1	TRBJ1-6	TGCGCCAGCAGCTTGGGGGGGACAGGGATTGATTCACCCCTCCACTTT	CASSLGGTGIDSPLHF
-	TRBD1	TRBV2	TRBJ1-1	TGTGCCAGCAGTGATTTCGAGGGGGCAGGTCGAACTGAAGCTTTCTTT	CASSDFEGAGRTEAFF
-	TRBD2	TRBV19	TRBJ2-7	TGTGCCAGTACAACTAGCGGAGGTTACGAGCAGTACTTC	CASTTSGGYEQYF
once	TRBD1	TRBV12-3/TRBV12-4	TRBJ1-6	TGTGCCAGCACCCGACAGGGGTCACCCCTCCACTTT	CASTRQGSPLHF
-	-	TRBV19	TRBJ2-5	TGTGCCAGTAGTTCGGCAGGTGCTAAGACCCAGTACTTC	CASSSAGAKTQYF